Sequencing of this T cell receptor beta chain was carried out in a study of blood T cells in healthy people across ages. Background on the study: With template switching, about one barcoded beta molecule was captured per two T cells. Study-wide findings and caveats: Diversity of TCR beta correlated strongly with naive T cell percentage.

PCR was performed a second time for about 7 to 11 cycles using a sample-barcoded 5' primer and a J-beta primer mix. TCRdb fed the 5' RACE reads into MiXCR, producing one record per CDR3 protein. The sample has 1.5 million to 2 million distinct CDR3 sequences; less than 50% are singletons. Only a few counts were recorded for this clonotype. What it binds is not known. The CDR3 totals 17 residues. Germline V lookup: CDR1 MDHEN, CDR2 SYDVKM. V was clipped by 6 bases and J by 2 bases, with 22 bases between them. The source is a woman aged 35 to 49 in good health. Source material: blood. The chain couples TRBV28 to TRBJ2-5, with D possibly matching TRBD2 (6 bases). The CDR3 DNA reads as TGTGCCAGCAGCTCGGGACTTTTTATGCCCCTGCAAGAGACCCAGTACTTC. Amino acid sequence: CASSSGLFMPLQETQYF.